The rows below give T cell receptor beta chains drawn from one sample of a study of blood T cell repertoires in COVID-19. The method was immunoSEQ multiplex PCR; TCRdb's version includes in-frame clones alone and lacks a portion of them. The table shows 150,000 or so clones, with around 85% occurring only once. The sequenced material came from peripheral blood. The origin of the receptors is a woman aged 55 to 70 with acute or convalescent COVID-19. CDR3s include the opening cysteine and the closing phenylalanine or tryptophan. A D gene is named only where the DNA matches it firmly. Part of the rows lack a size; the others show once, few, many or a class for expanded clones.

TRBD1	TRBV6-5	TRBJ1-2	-	CASTLTGKGYTF	TGTGCCAGCACGTTGACAGGGAAGGGCTACACCTTC
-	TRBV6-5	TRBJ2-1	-	CASSSRQRHDNEQFF	TGTGCCAGCAGTTCAAGACAGCGACATGACAATGAGCAGTTCTTC
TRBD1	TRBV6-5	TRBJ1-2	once	CASSYGQGVDLHGYTF	TGTGCCAGCAGTTACGGCCAGGGGGTCGACCTTCATGGCTACACCTTC
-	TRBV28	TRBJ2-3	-	CASRTGGSDTQYF	TGTGCCAGTAGGACCGGAGGTTCAGATACGCAGTATTTT
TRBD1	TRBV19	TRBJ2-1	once	CASSIAAGTGGLNEQFF	TGTGCCAGTAGTATAGCTGCCGGGACAGGGGGATTAAATGAGCAGTTCTTC
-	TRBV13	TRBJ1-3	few	CASTQRRGGSGNTIYF	TGTGCCAGCACCCAACGCCGCGGAGGCTCTGGAAACACCATATATTTT
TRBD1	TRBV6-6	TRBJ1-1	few	CASTPGTGITEAFF	TGTGCCAGCACCCCGGGGACAGGGATCACTGAAGCTTTCTTT
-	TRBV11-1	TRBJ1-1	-	CASSQSGGRGYTEAFF	TGTGCCAGCAGTCAATCGGGGGGGCGAGGGTACACTGAAGCTTTCTTT
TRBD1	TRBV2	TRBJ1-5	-	CASSERVGTGRARQPQHF	TGTGCCAGCAGTGAAAGAGTAGGGACAGGGAGGGCAAGGCAGCCCCAGCATTTT
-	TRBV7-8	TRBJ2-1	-	CASSLPPPNEQFF	TGTGCCAGCAGCTTACCCCCCCCGAATGAGCAGTTCTTC
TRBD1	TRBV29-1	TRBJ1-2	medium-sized	CSVDEGQGIGYTF	TGCAGCGTAGATGAAGGACAGGGAATTGGCTACACCTTC
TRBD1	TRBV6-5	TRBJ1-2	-	CASSSWTGGHYGYTF	TGTGCCAGCAGTTCTTGGACAGGAGGGCACTATGGCTACACCTTC
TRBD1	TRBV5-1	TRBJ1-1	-	CASSLRDRGNTEAFF	TGCGCCAGCAGCCTCCGGGACAGGGGGAACACTGAAGCTTTCTTT
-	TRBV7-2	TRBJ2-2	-	CASSFWGDPNTGELFF	TGTGCCAGCAGCTTTTGGGGGGACCCGAACACCGGGGAGCTGTTTTTT
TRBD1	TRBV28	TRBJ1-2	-	CASSLQGQGYGYTF	TGTGCCAGCAGTTTACAGGGACAGGGCTATGGCTACACCTTC
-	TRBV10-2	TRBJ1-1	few	CASSGGQMNTEAFF	TGCGCCAGCAGCGGAGGACAGATGAACACTGAAGCTTTCTTT